This T cell receptor (beta chain) comes out of a study of Ad26.COV2.S vaccination and SARS-CoV-2 variants. Study-level points and caveats: It was found that vaccine and placebo recipients had similar non-spike TCR breadth.

Worth noting for this clone: Antigen unknown.

Libraries were prepared by immunoSEQ multiplex PCR; TCRdb keeps only in-frame clonotypes and omits some of them. The table records about 350,000 clones, about 90% of them present only once. CDR3 length: 11 amino acids. V dropped 3 bases and J dropped 10 bases, with 9 bases sitting between them. Germline CDR1 MNHEY, CDR2 SVGAGI. Material: peripheral blood, obtained after recovery from COVID-19. The sequence derives from a human donor who had recovered from COVID-19. The rearrangement uses TRBV6-5 and TRBJ1-1; D is possibly TRBD1 (5 bases). The CDR3 protein is CASSYSGTAFF. CDR3 in DNA: TGTGCCAGCAGTTATTCCGGGACAGCTTTCTTT.